This TCR beta chain is drawn from a study of liver allograft versus peripheral blood T cells (dated by TCRdb to between 2020 and 2021). In the study overall: The study compared T cell receptor repertoires found within transplanted livers against repertoires in the peripheral blood of liver transplant recipients.

Turning to this clonotype: Its antigen remains unidentified. Per-nucleotide qualities are absent, and no much larger clonotype sits a single base away.

The CDR3 runs 17 residues from the cysteine to the phenylalanine. Only the CDR3 portion is preserved as DNA: 51 bases, with reading frame beginning at the first base. Based on the germline V gene, the CDR1 and CDR2 sequences are SGDLS and YYNGEE. V and J lose 4 bases and 4 bases, and a span of 20 bases separates them. This sample was sequenced with an Illumina MiSeq. The public reads were quality trimmed at Q25 with fastp and then assembled into clones with MiXCR by TCRdb, keeping productive beta chains. When rows share a CDR3 protein, they turn into one entry using the most common DNA and genes. The sample table records 7,400 or so distinct CDR3 sequences; more than 15% of these occur just once. Together, the top ten hold about 1.3% of the sample. General conclusions and limits of the study: T cell receptor repertoires inside liver allografts were reported to differ from those detected in peripheral blood.

The chain is encoded by TRBV9 joined to TRBJ2-2, with the D call tentatively TRBD1 or TRBD2, each fitting 7 bases. The sequence came from a human patient who had a liver transplant. Donor T cells from the graft may be present among the T cells after a transplant. The DNA sequence reads TGTGCCAGCAGCCCTCCTCGGGGGGCAGGGGGCACCGGGGAGCTGTTTTTT. Translation gives CASSPPRGAGGTGELFF.